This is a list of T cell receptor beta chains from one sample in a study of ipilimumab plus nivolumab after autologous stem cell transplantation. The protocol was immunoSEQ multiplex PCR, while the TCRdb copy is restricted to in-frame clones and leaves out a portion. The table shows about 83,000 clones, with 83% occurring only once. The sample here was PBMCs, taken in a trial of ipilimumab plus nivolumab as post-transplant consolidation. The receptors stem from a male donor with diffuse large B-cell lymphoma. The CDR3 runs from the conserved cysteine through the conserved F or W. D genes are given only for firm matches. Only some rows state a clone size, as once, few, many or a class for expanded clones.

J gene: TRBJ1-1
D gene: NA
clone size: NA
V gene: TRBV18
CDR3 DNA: TGTGCCAGCTCACCATCGATCGGGACTGAAGCTTTCTTT
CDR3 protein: CASSPSIGTEAFF

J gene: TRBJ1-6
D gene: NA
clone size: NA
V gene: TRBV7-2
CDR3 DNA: TGTGCCAGCAGCTCAAGGACAGCCGATAATTCACCCCTCCACTTT
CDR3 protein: CASSSRTADNSPLHF

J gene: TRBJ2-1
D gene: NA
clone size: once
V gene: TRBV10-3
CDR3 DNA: TGTGCCATCAGTGAGTCTGTCAGGGCTCGGGGTGAGCAGTTCTTC
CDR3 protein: CAISESVRARGEQFF

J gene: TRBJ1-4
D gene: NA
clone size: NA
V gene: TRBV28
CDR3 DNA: TGTGCCAGCAGTTTAGCCGGGGGAAAGAATGAAAAACTGTTTTTT
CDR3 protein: CASSLAGGKNEKLFF

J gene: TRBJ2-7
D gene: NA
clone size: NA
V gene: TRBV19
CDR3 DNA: TGTGCCAGTAACACTTCGAGGGCCCAGAAGTACTTC
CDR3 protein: CASNTSRAQKYF

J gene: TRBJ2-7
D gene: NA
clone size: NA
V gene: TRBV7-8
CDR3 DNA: TGTGCCAGCACACCGGGCCCCAGCTCCTACGAGCAGTACTTC
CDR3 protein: CASTPGPSSYEQYF

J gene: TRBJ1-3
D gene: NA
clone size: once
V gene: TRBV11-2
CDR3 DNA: TGTGCCAGCAGCGGCCCGGGGGGTGGAAACACCATATATTTT
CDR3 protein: CASSGPGGGNTIYF

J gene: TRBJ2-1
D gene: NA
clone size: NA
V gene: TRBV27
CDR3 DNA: TGTGCCAGCAGTTTGACCCAGATGGGGAATGAGCAGTTCTTC
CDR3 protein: CASSLTQMGNEQFF

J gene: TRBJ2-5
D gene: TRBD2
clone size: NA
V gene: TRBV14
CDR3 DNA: TGTGCCAGCAGCATCCGGACTAGCGGGGGAATCGAGACCCAGTACTTC
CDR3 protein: CASSIRTSGGIETQYF

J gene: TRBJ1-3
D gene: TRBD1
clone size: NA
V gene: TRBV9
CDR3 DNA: TGTGCCAGCAGCGCCGGGACAGCTGGAAACACCATATATTTT
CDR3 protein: CASSAGTAGNTIYF

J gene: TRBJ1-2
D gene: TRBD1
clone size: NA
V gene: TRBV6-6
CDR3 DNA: TGTGCCAGCAACAGACAGGGACTCGACTATGGCTACACCTTC
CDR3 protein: CASNRQGLDYGYTF

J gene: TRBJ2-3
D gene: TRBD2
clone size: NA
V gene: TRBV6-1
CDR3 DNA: TGTGCCAGCCTTAGCGGGGGGGCGGGCACAGATACGCAGTATTTT
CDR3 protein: CASLSGGAGTDTQYF

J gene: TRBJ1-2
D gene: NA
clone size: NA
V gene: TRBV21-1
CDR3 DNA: TGTGCCAGCAGCAGTCACCGCTATGGCTACACCTTC
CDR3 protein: CASSSHRYGYTF

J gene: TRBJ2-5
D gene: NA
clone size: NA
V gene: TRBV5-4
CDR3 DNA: TGTGCCAGCAGCTTGGTGGGACTCTTACAGACCCAGTACTTC
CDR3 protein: CASSLVGLLQTQYF

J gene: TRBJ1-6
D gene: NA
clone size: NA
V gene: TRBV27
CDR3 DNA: TGTGCCAGCAGTTCCCCCTCGGGCACCCTCCACTTT
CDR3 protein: CASSSPSGTLHF

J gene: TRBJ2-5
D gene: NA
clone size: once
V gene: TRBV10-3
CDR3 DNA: TGTGCCATCAGTTCAACTCGACAAGAGACCCAGTACTTC
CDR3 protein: CAISSTRQETQYF

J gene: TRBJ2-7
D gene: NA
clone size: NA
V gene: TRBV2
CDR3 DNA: TGTGCCAGCAGTGCGGGGTCCCTCTCCTACGAGCAGTACTTC
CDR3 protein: CASSAGSLSYEQYF

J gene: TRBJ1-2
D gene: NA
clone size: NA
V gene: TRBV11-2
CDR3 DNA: TGTGCCAGCAGCTTAGGGTGGGTCTATGGCTACACCTTC
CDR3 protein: CASSLGWVYGYTF

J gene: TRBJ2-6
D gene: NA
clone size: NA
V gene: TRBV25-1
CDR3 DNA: TGTGCCAGCAGTAAGTTCTCTGGGGCCAACGTCCTGACTTTC
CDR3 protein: CASSKFSGANVLTF

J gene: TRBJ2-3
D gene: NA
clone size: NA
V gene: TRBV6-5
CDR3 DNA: TGTGCCAGCAGTGCCCCCGGAGGCGGGGATACGCAGTATTTT
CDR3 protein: CASSAPGGGDTQYF

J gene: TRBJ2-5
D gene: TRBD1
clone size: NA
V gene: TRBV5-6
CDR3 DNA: TGTGCCAGCAGCTTGGGACAGGGAGAGACCCAGTACTTC
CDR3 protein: CASSLGQGETQYF

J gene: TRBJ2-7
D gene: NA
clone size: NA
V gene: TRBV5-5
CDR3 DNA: TGTGCCAGCAGCTCGCTGGACTCGACCTCCTACGAGCAGTACTTC
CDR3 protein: CASSSLDSTSYEQYF

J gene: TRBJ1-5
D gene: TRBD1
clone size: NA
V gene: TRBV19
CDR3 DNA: TGTGCCAGTAGGATAATCCGAGACAGGGGAGATCAGCCCCAGCATTTT
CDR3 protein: CASRIIRDRGDQPQHF

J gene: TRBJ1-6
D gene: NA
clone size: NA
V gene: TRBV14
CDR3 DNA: TGTGCCAGCAGCCAAGATCGATTGAGCTCCTATAATTCACCCCTCCACTTT
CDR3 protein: CASSQDRLSSYNSPLHF

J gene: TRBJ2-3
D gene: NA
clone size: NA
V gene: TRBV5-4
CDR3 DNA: TGTGCCAGCAGCCCCCCTTCGGATGATACGCAGTATTTT
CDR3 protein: CASSPPSDDTQYF

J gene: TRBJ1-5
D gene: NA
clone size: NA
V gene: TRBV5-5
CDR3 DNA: TGTGCCAGCAGCCCAAGGGACATCCCATACAATCAGCCCCAGCATTTT
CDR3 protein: CASSPRDIPYNQPQHF

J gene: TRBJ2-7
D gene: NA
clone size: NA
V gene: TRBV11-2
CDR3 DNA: TGTGCCAGCAGACTTATCGCCAGCGGCTACGAGCAGTACTTC
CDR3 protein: CASRLIASGYEQYF

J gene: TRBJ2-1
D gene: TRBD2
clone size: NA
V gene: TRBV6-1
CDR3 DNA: TGTGCCAGCAGTGAACAGGCAAGACTAGCGGGCCTCAATGAGCAGTTCTTC
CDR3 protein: CASSEQARLAGLNEQFF

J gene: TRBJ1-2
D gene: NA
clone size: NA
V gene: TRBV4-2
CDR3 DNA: TGTGCCAGCAGCCAAGATCAATGGGGCTACACCTTC
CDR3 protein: CASSQDQWGYTF

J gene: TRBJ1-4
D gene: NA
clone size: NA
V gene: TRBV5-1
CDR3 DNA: TGCGCCAGCAGCCCCGCATCAACTAATGAAAAACTGTTTTTT
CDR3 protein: CASSPASTNEKLFF

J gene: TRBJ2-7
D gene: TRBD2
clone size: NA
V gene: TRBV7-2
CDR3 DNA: TGTGCCAGCAGCTGGGGGAGCGGGGGGGTCTACGAGCAGTACTTC
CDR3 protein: CASSWGSGGVYEQYF

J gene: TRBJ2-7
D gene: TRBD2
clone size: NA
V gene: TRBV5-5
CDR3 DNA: TGTGCCAGCAGCTTGGTCCGGCTAGCGGGGACGAACGAGCAGTACTTC
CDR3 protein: CASSLVRLAGTNEQYF

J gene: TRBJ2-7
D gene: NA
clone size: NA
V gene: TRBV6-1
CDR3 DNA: TGTGCCAGCAGTGATACGGGACACCCCTACGAGCAGTACTTC
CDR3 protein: CASSDTGHPYEQYF

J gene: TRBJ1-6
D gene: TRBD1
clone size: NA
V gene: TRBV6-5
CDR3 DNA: TGTGCCAGCAGTTACTTGACAGGGAAAAGGGATTCACCCCTCCACTTT
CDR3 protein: CASSYLTGKRDSPLHF

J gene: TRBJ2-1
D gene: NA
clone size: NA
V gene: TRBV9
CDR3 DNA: TGTGCCAGCAGCGTAGGGGCCAGCAGGGCCTACAATGAGCAGTTCTTC
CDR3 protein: CASSVGASRAYNEQFF

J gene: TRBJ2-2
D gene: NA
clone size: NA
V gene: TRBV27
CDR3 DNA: TGTGCCAGCTCATCAACGGGGACCGGGGAGCTGTTTTTT
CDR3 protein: CASSSTGTGELFF

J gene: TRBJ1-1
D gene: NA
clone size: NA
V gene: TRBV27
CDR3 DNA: TGTGCCAGCAGTTTAAAGTATAACATGAACACTGAAGCTTTCTTT
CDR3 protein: CASSLKYNMNTEAFF

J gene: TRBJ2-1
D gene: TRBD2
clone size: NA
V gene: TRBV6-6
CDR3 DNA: TGTGCCAGCAGTTCGACTAGCGGGGGGTATAATGAGCAGTTCTTC
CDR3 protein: CASSSTSGGYNEQFF

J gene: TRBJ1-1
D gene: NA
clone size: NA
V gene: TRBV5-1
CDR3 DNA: TGCGCCAGCAGCTTGGATAGTTTGGACACTGAAGCTTTCTTT
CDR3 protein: CASSLDSLDTEAFF

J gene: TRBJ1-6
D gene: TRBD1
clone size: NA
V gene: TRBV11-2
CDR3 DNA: TGTGCCAGCAGCCGACAGGGGAATTCACCCCTCCACTTT
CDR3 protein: CASSRQGNSPLHF

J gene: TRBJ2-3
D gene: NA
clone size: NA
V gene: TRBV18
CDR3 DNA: TGTGCCAGCTCAGCCAGGAGCACAGATACGCAGTATTTT
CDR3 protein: CASSARSTDTQYF

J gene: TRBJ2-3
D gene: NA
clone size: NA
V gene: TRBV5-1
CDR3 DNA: TGCGCCAGCAGCTTGACCCCAGGTCCTCAAGACACAGATACGCAGTATTTT
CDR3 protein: CASSLTPGPQDTDTQYF

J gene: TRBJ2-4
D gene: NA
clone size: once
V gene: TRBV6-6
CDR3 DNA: TGTGCCAGCAGTTACGTTCAGGGACGGATCAAAAACATTCAGTACTTC
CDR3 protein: CASSYVQGRIKNIQYF

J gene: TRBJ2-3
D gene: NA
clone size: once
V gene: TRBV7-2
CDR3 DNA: TGTGCCAGCAGCTTAAGGGGGCCTGGGGAGGCAGATACGCAGTATTTT
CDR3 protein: CASSLRGPGEADTQYF

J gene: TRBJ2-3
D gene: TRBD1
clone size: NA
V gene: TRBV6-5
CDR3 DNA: TGTGCCAGCAGAGCGACAGGGGGTAGCACAGATACGCAGTATTTT
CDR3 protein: CASRATGGSTDTQYF

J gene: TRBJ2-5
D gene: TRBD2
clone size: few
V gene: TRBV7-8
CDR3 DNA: TGTGCCAGCAGCTTATTGGGCGGGGGCCAAGAGACCCAGTACTTC
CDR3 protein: CASSLLGGGQETQYF

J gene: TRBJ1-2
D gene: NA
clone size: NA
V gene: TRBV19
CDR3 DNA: TGTGCCAGTAGTGTCGGGGGCCTCCGGGGGCTCGGCTATGGCTACACCTTC
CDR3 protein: CASSVGGLRGLGYGYTF

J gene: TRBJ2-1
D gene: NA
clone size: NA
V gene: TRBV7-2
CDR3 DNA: TGTGCCAGCAGCTTCGGAGTCAATGAGCAGTTCTTC
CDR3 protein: CASSFGVNEQFF

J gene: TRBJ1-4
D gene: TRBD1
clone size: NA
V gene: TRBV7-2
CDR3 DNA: TGTGCCAGCAGCTTAAGGGCAGGGGGCCCTAATGAAAAACTGTTTTTT
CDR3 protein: CASSLRAGGPNEKLFF